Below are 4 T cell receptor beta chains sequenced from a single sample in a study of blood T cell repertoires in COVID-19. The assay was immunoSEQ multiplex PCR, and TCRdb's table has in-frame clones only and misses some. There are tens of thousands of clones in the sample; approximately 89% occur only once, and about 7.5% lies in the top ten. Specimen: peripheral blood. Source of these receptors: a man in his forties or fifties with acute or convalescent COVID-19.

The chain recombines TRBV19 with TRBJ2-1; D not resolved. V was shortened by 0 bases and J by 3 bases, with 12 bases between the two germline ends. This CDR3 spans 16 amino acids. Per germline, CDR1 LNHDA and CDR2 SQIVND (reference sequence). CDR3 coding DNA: TGTGCCAGTAGTATAGATCCAGGCTATAACTACAATGAGCAGTTCTTC. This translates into CASSIDPGYNYNEQFF.

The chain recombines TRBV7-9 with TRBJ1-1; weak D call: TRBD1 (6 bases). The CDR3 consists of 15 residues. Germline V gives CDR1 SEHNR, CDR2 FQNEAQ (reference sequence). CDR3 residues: CAIVKGVQMNTEAFF. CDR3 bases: TGTGCAATCGTAAAGGGGGTTCAGATGAACACTGAAGCTTTCTTT.

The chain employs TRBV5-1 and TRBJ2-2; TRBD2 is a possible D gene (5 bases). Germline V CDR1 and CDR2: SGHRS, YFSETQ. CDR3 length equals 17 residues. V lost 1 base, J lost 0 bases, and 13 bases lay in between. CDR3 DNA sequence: TGCGCCAGCAGCTTGCAGGACTCGTTCGCGAACACCGGGGAGCTGTTTTTT. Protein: CASSLQDSFANTGELFF.

The DNA of the CDR3 is TGCGCCAGCAGCTTGGAGGCACAGAACACAGATACGCAGTATTTT. This sequence encodes CASSLEAQNTDTQYF. The chain uses TRBV5-1 and TRBJ2-3; D ambiguous. Trimming removed 0 bases at V and 2 bases at J, with 10 bases between. Germline-derived CDR1 and CDR2 are SGHRS and YFSETQ. This CDR3 region has 15 residues. Complete variable domain (other parts from reference TRBV5-1 and TRBJ2-3): KAGVTQTPRYLIKTRGQQVTLSCSPISGHRSVSWYQQTPGQGLQFLFEYFSETQRNKGNFPGRFSGRQFSNSRSEMNVSTLELGDSALYLCASSLEAQNTDTQYFGPGTRLTVL.